A single sample is the source of the 2 T cell receptor beta chains below, sequenced in a study of neurological immune-mediated disorders. Sample time point: longitudinal time-point 3. Each CDR3 protein gets one entry after TCRdb re-called the 5' RACE reads with MiXCR. The data contain 84,000 or so distinct CDR3 sequences, roughly 4.5% of them singletons. Sequencing used PBMCs. These receptors were collected from a woman aged 60-75 years with multiple sclerosis.

This clonotype was recorded a few times. This chain uses TRBV24-1 with TRBJ2-1; 10 nucleotides align to TRBD1. CDR3 length: 16 residues. CDR1 and CDR2 (germline): KGHDR, SFDVKD. The trim removed 3 bases at V and 8 bases at J, leaving 9 bases unmatched. The CDR3 spells CATSDRGQGLIDEQFF. The CDR3 region has the DNA TGTGCCACCAGTGATAGGGGACAGGGGTTGATCGATGAGCAGTTCTTC.

This clonotype was found many times. The chain links TRBV3-1 to TRBJ2-7, with a tentative D call TRBD2 (6 bases). Germline V gives CDR1 LGHDT, CDR2 YNNKEL (reference sequence). V was cut by 3 bases and J by 5 bases, with 14 bases left in between. The CDR3 has 14 amino acids. CDR3 sequence reads: CASSQVRGYHEQYF. CDR3 bases: TGTGCCAGCAGCCAGGTTCGGGGGTACCACGAGCAGTACTTC.